These 19 T cell receptor beta chains share one sample of origin, sequenced in a study of esophageal squamous cell carcinoma under preoperative chemotherapy. TCRdb reanalysed the PCR reads using MiXCR and keeps one entry per CDR3 protein. Of about 30,000 distinct CDR3 sequences in the sample, roughly half are singletons; the top ten hold 12%. As for time point: before preoperative PTX-NDP chemotherapy. Sampling was carried out from a patient given preoperative chemotherapy. The origin of the receptors is a human donor with esophageal squamous cell carcinoma. The donor label of this sample is uncertain.

This clonotype was seen many times. The chain carries TRBV7-2 and TRBJ2-7; D uncertain. The better agreement between TRBJ2-5 and the DNA end casts doubt on the J call. Germline V gene sequence: CDR1 SGHTA, CDR2 FQGNSA. The length of the CDR3 is 12 residues. DNA of the CDR3: TGTGCCAGCAGCTTAGACAGAGAGACCCAGTACTTC. It yields the protein CASSLDRETQYF.

V is TRBV7-6 and J is TRBJ2-5; no reliable D call. Per the germline V gene, CDR1 is SGHVS and CDR2 is FNYEAQ. V lost 0 bases and J 2 bases, leaving 7 bases between the germline ends. The CDR3 loop spans 14 amino acids. The CDR3 region is CASSLAGSQETQYF. As DNA, the CDR3 is TGTGCCAGCAGCTTAGCTGGGTCACAAGAGACCCAGTACTTC.

As concerns this clonotype: An end of the junction does not agree with germline; a read error may underlie this. The chain joins TRBV7-2 to TRBJ2-5; 8 bases map to TRBD2. Per the germline V gene, CDR1 is SGHTA and CDR2 is FQGNSA. The CDR3 has 16 amino acids. CDR3: CASSVAGRGAKDTQYF. The CDR3 nucleotides read TGTGCCAGCAGCGTAGCGGGGCGGGGGGCCAAAGACACTCAGTACTTC.

The DNA for the CDR3 is TGTGCCCGGGGCCTCCGGGAAGGGAGCACAGGGGCGCAGTTTTTT. Encoded protein: CARGLREGSTGAQFF. The chain joins TRBV7-9 to TRBJ2-2, with 7 bases fitting TRBD1. With V trimmed by 11 bases and J by 16 bases, 25 bases remained unmatched. CDR3 length: 15 residues. In germline, CDR1 is SEHNR, CDR2 FQNEAQ (reference sequence).

Remarks on this clonotype: An end of the junction does not agree with germline; a read error may underlie this. V usage is TRBV12-3 or TRBV12-4 and J usage is TRBJ2-4; perhaps TRBD2 as D (5 bases). The CDR3 has 16 residues. CDR3 nucleotide sequence: TGTGCCTGCCGCTTAGCGAGGCTAGGAGCCACAAACACTCAGTACTTC. It translates to CACRLARLGATNTQYF.

The CDR3 protein is CASKGLTGTGELFF. The CDR3 DNA reads as TGTGCCAGTAAAGGATTAACAGGGACCGGGGAGCTGTTTTTT. The rearrangement joins TRBV19 to TRBJ2-2; D is possibly TRBD1 (6 bases). CDR1 is LNHDA, CDR2 SQIVND, per germline (reference sequence). The CDR3 runs 14 residues. V gave up 7 bases and J gave up 5 bases, with 14 bases separating them.

V is TRBV7-2 and J is TRBJ2-5, with D hard to call. Germline V lookup: CDR1 SGHTA, CDR2 FQGNSA. CDR3 length: 16 amino acids. Trimming cost V 5 bases and J 0 bases, with 16 bases left between them. In DNA form, the CDR3 reads TGTGCCAGCAGCGGACCCGGGCGCCGTGACCAAGAGACCCAGTACTTC. Its translation is CASSGPGRRDQETQYF.

Concerning this clonotype itself: The germline gene is not matched at one end of the junction; a read error may be the cause. V usage is TRBV7-2 and J usage is TRBJ2-5; maybe TRBD2 (5 bases). Germline assignment: CDR1 SGHTA and CDR2 FQGNSA. The CDR3 is made up of 16 amino acids. CDR3 DNA: TGTGCCAGCGGGCCACACGGAGGCCGTGAGCCAGAGACGCAGTACTTC. Amino acids: CASGPHGGREPETQYF. Combining the CDR3 with reference TRBV7-2 and TRBJ2-5 gives the whole variable domain GAGVSQSPSNKVTEKGKDVELRCDPISGHTALYWYRQSLGQGLEFLIYFQGNSAPDKSGLPSDRFSAERTGGSVSTLTIQRTQQEDSAVYLCASGPHGGREPETQYFGPGTRLLVL.

This chain connects TRBV12-3 or TRBV12-4 to TRBJ2-4, with D perhaps matching TRBD1 or TRBD2 (5 bases each). Between the trimmed V and J ends, which lost 11 bases and 13 bases, there was a span of 27 bases. This CDR3 spans 14 amino acids. In nucleotides, the CDR3 is TGTGCCGGGACCTCGGGCGGTGACCAAGACACCCAGTACTTC. This translates into CAGTSGGDQDTQYF.

Concerning this clonotype itself: One end of the junction varies from germline; a read error may be responsible. The J gene is TRBJ2-3, the V gene TRBV7-8; possibly TRBD2 for D (7 bases). This CDR3 contains 15 residues. CDR1 is SGHVS, CDR2 FQNEAQ, per germline. The CDR3 loop reads CASSLRQRDKDTQYF. The CDR3 DNA sequence: TGTGCCAGCAGCTTACGGCAGCGGGACAAAGATACGCAGTATTTC. Combining the CDR3 with reference TRBV7-8 and TRBJ2-3 gives the whole variable domain GAGVSQSPRYKVAKRGQDVALRCDPISGHVSLFWYQQALGQGPEFLTYFQNEAQLDKSGLPSDRFFAERPEGSVSTLKIQRTQQEDSAVYLCASSLRQRDKDTQYFGPGTRLTVL.

CDR3 DNA: TGTGCCAGCAGCTGGGGTCAAGAGACCCAGTACTTC. It specifies CASSWGQETQYF. The chain has TRBV7-2 and TRBJ2-1; D gene unclear. The DNA end lines up better with TRBJ2-5; the J call may be wrong. Germline V gene lookup returns CDR1 SGHTA and CDR2 FQGNSA. This CDR3 contains 12 residues.

The chain uses TRBV7-9 and TRBJ2-5, with 10 bases fitting TRBD2. Germline V gene lookup returns CDR1 SEHNR and CDR2 FQNEAQ (reference sequence). V was clipped by 4 bases and J by 0 bases; unmatched bases: 5. The CDR3 consists of 16 residues. Here the CDR3 reads CASSSGSGGYQETQYF. DNA of the CDR3: TGTGCCAGCAGCTCAGGTAGCGGGGGGTACCAAGAGACCCAGTACTTC.

This chain uses TRBV7-2 with TRBJ2-1; 8 bases fit TRBD1. The CDR3 spans 15 residues. Germline V gene sequence: CDR1 SGHTA, CDR2 FQGNSA. V was clipped by 5 bases and J by 5 bases; unmatched bases: 8. The DNA of the CDR3 is TGTGCCAGCAGCCGGAAACAGGGGGACAACAATGAGCAGTTCTTC. Translating it yields CASSRKQGDNNEQFF.

This clonotype was recorded many times. V and J are TRBV27 and TRBJ2-1; 10 nucleotides align to TRBD2. Trimming cost V 3 bases and J 9 bases; bases outside gene matches: 8. Per the germline V gene, CDR1 is MNHEY and CDR2 is SMNVEV (reference sequence). The CDR3 sequence is 15 residues long. CDR3 sequence: CASSFSSGRRSEQFF. The CDR3 nucleotides read TGTGCCAGCAGTTTTAGTAGCGGGAGGAGAAGTGAGCAGTTCTTC.

This clonotype is medium-sized. The rearrangement uses TRBV12-3 or TRBV12-4 and TRBJ2-1, with 8 bases lining up with TRBD2. CDR3 length: 16 amino acids. After removal of 0 bases from V and 7 bases from J, the junction contained 8 bases not matched to a gene. Here the CDR3 DNA reads TGTGCCAGCAGTTTAGCAAAGCGGGAGAGGGGGAATGAGCAGTTCTTC. Amino acids: CASSLAKRERGNEQFF.

The chain couples TRBV7-9 to TRBJ2-5; 7 bases align to TRBD2. CDR3 length: 15 amino acids. The V and J ends lost 6 bases and 5 bases, in that order; junction bases with no gene match: 12. CDR1 is SEHNR and CDR2 is FQNEAQ in the germline V gene (reference sequence). The CDR3 DNA follows: TGTGCCAGCAGGGACGGGGAGGGCGTTTTTGAGACCCAGTACTTC. Its protein is CASRDGEGVFETQYF. Using reference TRBV7-9 and TRBJ2-5 for the parts outside the CDR3, the full variable domain is DTGVSQNPRHKITKRGQNVTFRCDPISEHNRLYWYRQTLGQGPEFLTYFQNEAQLEKSRLLSDRFSAERPKGSFSTLEIQRTEQGDSAMYLCASRDGEGVFETQYFGPGTRLLVL.

Points on this clonotype: One junction end does not reproduce the germline sequence, and a read error may be involved. This chain joins TRBV7-2 and TRBJ2-3; D may be TRBD1 or TRBD2 (6 bases each). The J call may be incorrect, as the DNA end agrees better with TRBJ2-4. The CDR3 has 15 residues. Germline V gene sequence: CDR1 SGHTA, CDR2 FQGNSA. For the CDR3, the DNA is TGTGCCAGGAGGCTCGGGGGCGGTGGCCAAAAGATTCAGTACTTC. It codes for CARRLGGGGQKIQYF.

About this clonotype: A junction end diverges from the germline sequence, so it may reflect a read error. The rearrangement joins TRBV11-3 to TRBJ2-2, with TRBD2 matching over 11 bases. Germline lookup yields CDR1 SGHNT and CDR2 YENEEA. The CDR3 has 16 amino acids. CDR3 coding DNA: TGTGCCAGCACGGGCTTTACTAGCGGGAGCGCAGGGGAGCAGTTTTTT. Translation: CASTGFTSGSAGEQFF.

Comments on this clonotype: Given a much more abundant clone one base away, this may be a read error. V usage is TRBV7-3 and J usage is TRBJ1-1; tentative D call: TRBD1 (5 bases). CDR1 is SGHTA, CDR2 FQGTGA, per germline. V dropped 3 bases and J dropped 0 bases, with 8 bases sitting between them. CDR3 size: 14 residues. The CDR3 is CASSLGGMNTEAFF. The CDR3 DNA sequence: TGTGCCAGCAGCTTGGGGGGGATGAACACTGAAGCTTTCTTT.